The 28 T cell receptor beta chains in this list originate from one sample, sequenced in a study of T cells after yellow fever vaccination (dated by TCRdb to between 2017 and 2020). The treatment or condition label, as the study defines it: live attenuated yellow fever vaccine strain. Libraries were prepared through 5' RACE. Sequenced using an Illumina HiSeq 2500. Starting from the raw public reads, TCRdb applied fastp trimming at Q25, assembled clones with MiXCR and retained in-frame beta chains. A single entry per CDR3 protein holds the most common genes and DNA from its merged rows. The sample table records approximately 300,000 distinct CDR3 sequences; about 6.9% of these occur just once. The ten largest clones take up about a sixth of the sample. Sequenced material: PBMCs, taken roughly 45 days after the first yellow fever vaccination. These receptors originate from a young man who received the YFV17D yellow fever vaccine.

V gene TRBV13 combines with J gene TRBJ2-1; possible D gene TRBD1, 6 bases. Germline V CDR1 and CDR2: PRHDT, FYEKMQ (reference sequence). V lost 5 bases and J lost 12, with 11 bases in between. The CDR3 consists of 11 residues. DNA for the CDR3: TGTGCCAGCAGCCGACAGGACAGGCAGTTCTTC. Translation gives CASSRQDRQFF.

This clonotype has more than one count but fewer than ten. The rearrangement joins TRBV6-1 to TRBJ1-6; no reliable D call. The CDR3 contains 16 residues. The V end was cut by 4 bases, the J end by 4 bases, with 14 bases between. Germline assignment: CDR1 MNHNS and CDR2 SASEGT. The CDR3 DNA reads as TGTGCCAGCAGTGGGCAGAAAAATTATTATAATTCACCCCTCCACTTT. Translated, it gives CASSGQKNYYNSPLHF.

This clonotype was detected only a few times. The chain recombines TRBV30 with TRBJ2-7; a weak D match, TRBD2 (6 bases). In germline, CDR1 is GTSNPN, CDR2 SVGIG (reference sequence). The CDR3 runs 12 residues. The germline V and J ends were trimmed by 4 bases and 7 bases, with 14 bases remaining between them. CDR3 coding DNA: TGTGCCTGGAATCGGGGGTTGAGAGAGCAGTACTTC. Encoded protein: CAWNRGLREQYF.

This clonotype was found a few times. The chain combines TRBV4-1 with TRBJ1-6; 9 nucleotides match TRBD1. V lost 3 bases and J lost 9; bases outside the gene matches: 6. Germline V gives CDR1 MGHRA, CDR2 YSYEKL. This CDR3 has 15 amino acids. The CDR3 loop reads CASSQPGQGRSPLHF. The CDR3 DNA is TGCGCCAGCAGCCAGCCCGGACAGGGGCGTTCACCCCTCCACTTT.

This chain connects TRBV7-2 to TRBJ2-3, with unresolved D. Germline V gives CDR1 SGHTA, CDR2 FQGNSA. CDR3 length: 16 residues. Trimming removed 3 bases from V and 0 bases from J, with 13 bases in between. DNA of the CDR3: TGTGCCAGCAGCTTGGCCACGGTGTTAAGCACAGATACGCAGTATTTT. Encoded protein: CASSLATVLSTDTQYF.

The chain employs TRBV6-1 and TRBJ2-1; TRBD1 agrees at 10 bases. This CDR3 has 14 amino acids. J lost 7 bases, V lost 4 bases, and 4 bases had no gene match. Germline-derived CDR1 and CDR2 are MNHNS and SASEGT. CDR3 sequence (DNA): TGTGCCAGCAGTGCGGGACAGGGGCTGAATGAGCAGTTCTTC. Translated: CASSAGQGLNEQFF.

In this sample, this clonotype turned up many times. The chain employs TRBV21-1 and TRBJ2-5; TRBD1 is the table's D call, not checked against the DNA. TRBV21-1 is termed a pseudogene. CDR3 length: 18 residues. The CDR3 DNA is TGTGCCAGCAGCAAAGAGTATAGAGGACAGGGATCCCAAGAGACCCAGTACTTC. Residues: CASSKEYRGQGSQETQYF.

The V gene is TRBV7-9, the J gene TRBJ1-6, with no clear D. Germline V gene lookup returns CDR1 SEHNR and CDR2 FQNEAQ (reference sequence). The CDR3 has 15 residues. The CDR3 DNA sequence: TGTGGCTACCCCGGCAAAAGCTCCTATAATTCACCCCTCCACTTT. Its translation: CGYPGKSSYNSPLHF. Complete variable domain (other parts from reference TRBV7-9 and TRBJ1-6): DTGVSQNPRHKITKRGQNVTFRCDPISEHNRLYWYRQTLGQGPEFLTYFQNEAQLEKSRLLSDRFSAERPKGSFSTLEIQRTEQGDSAMYLCGYPGKSSYNSPLHFGNGTRLTVT.

This clonotype was counted a few times. One end of the junction is discordant with germline, which a read error may explain. The chain carries TRBV19 and TRBJ2-2; D may match TRBD1 or TRBD2 (5 bases each). Germline loops: CDR1 LNHDA, CDR2 SQIVND (reference sequence). The CDR3 loop spans 15 amino acids. CDR3 sequence reads: CASSIFWGNAGELFF. The CDR3 nucleotides are TGTGCCAGTAGTATCTTTTGGGGGAACGCCGGGGAGCTGTTTTTT.

The chain employs TRBV6-1 and TRBJ2-1, with 8 bases identical to TRBD2. This CDR3 is 15 amino acids long. V lost 5 bases and J lost 4; bases outside the gene matches: 7. From germline, CDR1 is MNHNS and CDR2 SASEGT. Written as DNA, the CDR3 is TGTGCCAGCAGTCGCACTAGCGGCCCGTACAATGAGCAGTTCTTC. Amino acids: CASSRTSGPYNEQFF.

This clonotype has just a few counts. The chain uses TRBV12-3 or TRBV12-4 and TRBJ2-5; 9 nucleotides agree with TRBD2. The trim removed 8 bases at V and 2 bases at J, leaving 6 bases unmatched. This CDR3 contains 14 residues. CDR3 nucleotide sequence: TGTGCCAGCGGGCCTAGCGGGGATCAAGAGACCCAGTACTTC. The encoded protein is CASGPSGDQETQYF.

This clonotype was observed a few times. The rearrangement joins TRBV20-1 to TRBJ2-7; TRBD1 is a possible D gene (5 bases). The V end lost 4 bases, the J end lost 5 bases, and 9 bases lay between the germline ends. Germline assignment: CDR1 DFQATT and CDR2 SNEGSKA (reference sequence). This CDR3 has 11 residues. CDR3 protein: CSATGSDEQYV. As DNA, the CDR3 is TGCAGTGCTACAGGGTCGGACGAGCAGTACGTC.

This clonotype appeared a few times. The chain combines TRBV5-4 with TRBJ1-1; D gene unclear. This CDR3 is 13 amino acids long. The germline CDR1 and CDR2 sequences are SGHNT and YYREEE (reference sequence). V was trimmed by 1 base and J by 2 bases, leaving 6 bases between them. This CDR3 reads CASSLFDNTEAFF. The CDR3 DNA is TGTGCCAGCAGCTTGTTTGACAACACTGAAGCTTTCTTT.

This chain connects TRBV7-9 to TRBJ2-5; unclear D gene. This CDR3 has 15 amino acids. Trimming cost V 2 bases and J 2 bases, with 12 bases left between them. The germline V gene encodes CDR1 SEHNR and CDR2 FQNEAQ (reference sequence). The CDR3 DNA reads TGTGCCAGCAGCTTACCCCTAGGCGGACAAGAGACCCAGTACTTC. Its protein is CASSLPLGGQETQYF.

The V and J genes are TRBV29-1 and TRBJ2-5; the D is unclear. Germline CDR1 SQVTM, CDR2 ANQGSEA. V was pared by 4 bases and J by 1 base, with 7 bases between. The CDR3 contains 12 residues. CDR3 region: CSVVRTQETQYF. In DNA, the CDR3 is TGCAGCGTTGTAAGGACCCAAGAGACCCAGTACTTC.

Only a few counts were recorded for this clonotype. In nucleotides, the CDR3 is TGCAGTACAGGGAGCGGCTTGGCTGCCCAGCATTTT. Amino acid sequence: CSTGSGLAAQHF. The chain is built from TRBV20-1 and TRBJ1-5; TRBD1 might be the D (6 bases). V was clipped by 8 bases and J by 11 bases, with 19 bases between them. This CDR3 is built from 12 residues. Germline CDR1 reads DFQATT; CDR2 reads SNEGSKA (reference sequence).

This chain links TRBV7-2 with TRBJ2-2; D remains ambiguous. This CDR3 is built from 13 residues. From germline, CDR1 is SGHTA and CDR2 FQGNSA. V was pared by 1 base and J by 8 bases, with 8 bases between. The CDR3 coding sequence is TGTGCCAGCAGCTTAGAGATAGGTGGGGAGCTGTTTTTT. Translating gives CASSLEIGGELFF.

This clonotype has only a few counts. The J gene is TRBJ2-5, the V gene TRBV5-4; D unresolved. Between the trimmed V and J ends, which lost 3 bases and 4 bases, there was a span of 10 bases. Germline-derived CDR1 and CDR2 are SGHNT and YYREEE (reference sequence). The CDR3 totals 13 residues. The CDR3 loop is CASSSAGPETQYF. DNA for the CDR3: TGTGCCAGCAGCTCGGCCGGTCCAGAGACCCAGTACTTC.

This chain uses TRBV4-2 with TRBJ2-1; 7 bases line up with TRBD2. The junction had 13 bases not matched to a gene; V was cut back by 7 bases and J by 13 bases. CDR3 length equals 13 residues. Germline-derived CDR1 and CDR2 are LGHNA and YNFKEQ. The CDR3 reads CASNWGLGGGQFF. In DNA form, the CDR3 reads TGTGCCAGCAATTGGGGTTTGGGCGGGGGACAGTTCTTC.

This clonotype was seen more than once but under ten times. This chain joins TRBV5-5 and TRBJ2-5, with a possible D match to TRBD1 (6 bases). Trimming left V 4 bases short and J 2 bases short, with 18 bases between. The CDR3 totals 16 residues. The germline gives CDR1 SGHKS, CDR2 YYEKEE (reference sequence). The CDR3 DNA sequence: TGTGCCAGCAGCCCTGGAAGGGACACCTATCAAGAGACCCAGTACTTC. Amino acids: CASSPGRDTYQETQYF.

In its sample, this clonotype was seen a few times. This sequence joins TRBV27 and TRBJ1-3; D might be TRBD1 (5 bases). The V and J ends lost 4 bases and 0 bases respectively, with 22 bases between them. CDR3 size: 19 residues. From germline, CDR1 is MNHEY and CDR2 SMNVEV (reference sequence). For the CDR3, the DNA is TGTGCCAGCAGTTCCTCGACCCTTTCCGGGGGAAGCTCTGGAAACACCATATATTTT. This sequence encodes CASSSSTLSGGSSGNTIYF.

J is TRBJ2-2 and V is TRBV20-1; no reliable D call. There are 13 residues in the CDR3. Germline CDR1 reads DFQATT; CDR2 reads SNEGSKA (reference sequence). Trimming stripped 6 bases from V and 0 bases from J, with 8 bases between. The DNA for the CDR3 is TGCAGTGCAGGAGACCCGAACACCGGGGAGCTGTTTTTT. Translation: CSAGDPNTGELFF.

This clonotype appeared many times. This chain uses TRBV7-3 with TRBJ1-1; D is possibly TRBD1 (5 bases). The CDR3 consists of 15 residues. Trimming removed 4 bases at V and 1 base at J, with 13 bases between. CDR1 and CDR2 from the germline V gene are SGHTA and FQGTGA. The CDR3 sequence is CASSWSPGRNTEAFF. The CDR3 nucleotides read TGTGCCAGCAGCTGGTCCCCAGGGAGGAACACTGAAGCTTTCTTT.

The table lists this clonotype with a few counts. The chain carries TRBV18 and TRBJ1-2, with a possible D match to TRBD1 (5 bases). V was trimmed by 2 bases and J by 3 bases, leaving 13 bases between them. This CDR3 is built from 15 residues. Per germline, CDR1 KGHSH and CDR2 LQKENI. CDR3: CASSPGVGGDYGYTF. CDR3 sequence (DNA): TGTGCCAGCTCACCAGGGGTCGGAGGGGACTATGGCTACACCTTC.

Ten or more counts support this clonotype. The chain combines TRBV6-2 or TRBV6-3 with TRBJ1-5; no reliable D call. Per germline, CDR1 MNHEY and CDR2 SVGEGT. V dropped 6 bases and J dropped 3 bases, with 3 bases sitting between them. CDR3 size: 11 residues. CDR3 loop: CASSPNQPQHF. CDR3 in DNA: TGTGCCAGCAGCCCCAATCAGCCCCAGCATTTT.

This clonotype was seen ten or more times. This chain joins TRBV3-1 and TRBJ2-3; D not certain. The CDR3 is made up of 13 amino acids. V gave up 1 base and J gave up 9 bases, with 11 bases separating them. CDR1 and CDR2 (germline): LGHDT, YNNKEL (reference sequence). CDR3 sequence reads: CASSQVLGVTQYF. As DNA, the CDR3 is TGTGCCAGCAGCCAAGTACTTGGCGTGACGCAGTATTTT.

This clonotype was seen a handful of times. This chain joins TRBV4-3 and TRBJ2-5, with 7 bases aligning to TRBD1. V gave up 1 base and J gave up 7 bases; unmatched junction bases: 6. Germline assignment: CDR1 LGHNA and CDR2 YSLEER. CDR3 size: 14 residues. CDR3 region: CASSQADRTSTQYF. The DNA for the CDR3 is TGCGCCAGCAGCCAAGCGGACAGGACTTCGACCCAGTACTTC.

This clonotype was seen more than once but under ten times. This rearrangement joins TRBV5-1 to TRBJ2-1, with 9 bases fitting TRBD2. With 4 bases clipped from V and 0 bases from J, the junction kept 5 bases outside the gene matches. This CDR3 contains 16 residues. Germline CDR1 is SGHRS and CDR2 is YFSETQ. The CDR3 bases are TGCGCCAGCAGCCCGATGCGGGGGGGCTCCTACAATGAGCAGTTCTTC. The encoded protein is CASSPMRGGSYNEQFF.